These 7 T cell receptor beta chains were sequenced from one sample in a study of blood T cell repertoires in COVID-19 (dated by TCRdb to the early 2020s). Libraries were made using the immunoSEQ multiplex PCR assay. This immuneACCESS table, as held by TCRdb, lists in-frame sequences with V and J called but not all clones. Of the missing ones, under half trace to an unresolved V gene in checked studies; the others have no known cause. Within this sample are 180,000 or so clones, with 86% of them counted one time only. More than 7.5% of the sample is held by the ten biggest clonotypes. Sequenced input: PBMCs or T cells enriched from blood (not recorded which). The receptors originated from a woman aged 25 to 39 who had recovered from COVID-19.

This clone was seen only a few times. For the CDR3, the DNA is TGTGCCAGCAGCAACGGACAGGGGGAAATCACCGGGGAGCTGTTTTTT. This translates into CASSNGQGEITGELFF. The genes are TRBV28 and TRBJ2-2; 10 bases align to TRBD1. Per germline, CDR1 MDHEN and CDR2 SYDVKM. The CDR3 covers 16 residues. V lost 6 bases to trimming and J lost 4 bases; unmatched junction nucleotides: 8.

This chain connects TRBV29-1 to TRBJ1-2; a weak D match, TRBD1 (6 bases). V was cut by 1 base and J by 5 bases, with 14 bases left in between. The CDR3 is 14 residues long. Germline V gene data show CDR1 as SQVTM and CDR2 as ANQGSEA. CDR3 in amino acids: CSVEGGQLGYGYTF. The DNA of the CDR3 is TGCAGCGTTGAAGGCGGACAGCTTGGGTATGGCTACACCTTC. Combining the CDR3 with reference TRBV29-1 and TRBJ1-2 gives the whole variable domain SAVISQKPSRDICQRGTSLTIQCQVDSQVTMMFWYRQQPGQSLTLIATANQGSEATYESGFVIDKFPISRPNLTFSTLTVSNMSPEDSSIYLCSVEGGQLGYGYTFGSGTRLTVV.

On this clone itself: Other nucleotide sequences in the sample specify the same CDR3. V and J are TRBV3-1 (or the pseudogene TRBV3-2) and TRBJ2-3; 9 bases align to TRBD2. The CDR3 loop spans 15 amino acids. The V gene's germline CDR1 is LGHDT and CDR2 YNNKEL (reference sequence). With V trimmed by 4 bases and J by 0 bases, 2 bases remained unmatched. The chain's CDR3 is CASSPTSGSTDTQYF. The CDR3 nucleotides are TGTGCCAGCAGCCCCACTAGCGGGAGCACAGATACGCAGTATTTT.

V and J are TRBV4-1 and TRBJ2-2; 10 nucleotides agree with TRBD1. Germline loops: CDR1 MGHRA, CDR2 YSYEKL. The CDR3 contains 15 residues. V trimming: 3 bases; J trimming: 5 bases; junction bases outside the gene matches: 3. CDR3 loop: CASSQPGQGTGELFF. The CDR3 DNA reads TGCGCCAGCAGCCAGCCGGGACAGGGGACCGGGGAGCTGTTTTTT.

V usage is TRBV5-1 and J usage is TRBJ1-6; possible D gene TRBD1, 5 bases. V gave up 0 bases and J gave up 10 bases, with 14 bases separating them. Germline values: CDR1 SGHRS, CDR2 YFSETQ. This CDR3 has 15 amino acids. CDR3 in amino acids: CASSLAVAGLSPLHF. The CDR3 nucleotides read TGCGCCAGCAGCTTGGCCGTGGCAGGGCTGTCACCCCTCCACTTT.

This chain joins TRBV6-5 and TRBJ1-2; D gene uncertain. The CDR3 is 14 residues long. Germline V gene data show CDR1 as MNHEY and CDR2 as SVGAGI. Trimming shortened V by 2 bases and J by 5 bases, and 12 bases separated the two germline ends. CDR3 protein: CASSYLEAGYGYTF. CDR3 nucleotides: TGTGCCAGCAGTTACCTAGAAGCGGGGTATGGCTACACCTTC.

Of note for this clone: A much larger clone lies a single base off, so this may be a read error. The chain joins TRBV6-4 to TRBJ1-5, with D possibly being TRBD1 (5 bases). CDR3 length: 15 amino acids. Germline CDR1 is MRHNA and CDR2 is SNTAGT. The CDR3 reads CASCDKTAGGQPQHF. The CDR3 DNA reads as TGTGCCAGCTGTGACAAGACGGCGGGGGGTCAGCCCCAGCATTTT.